Listed below are T cell receptor beta chains from one sample, sequenced in a study of control samples from healthy donors and cancer patients. Clones were sequenced by immunoSEQ multiplex PCR, and TCRdb holds only the in-frame ones, with some missing. In total, the table holds about 210,000 clones. The specimen was blood. The receptor set was obtained from a woman in her 30s in good health. The CDR3 runs from the conserved cysteine through the conserved F or W.

V gene: TRBV21-1
CDR3 protein: CASSNGADGCNQPQHF

V gene: TRBV2
CDR3 protein: CAASGTRGTFYGYTF

V gene: TRBV19
CDR3 protein: CASSGRTNYGYTF

V gene: TRBV28
CDR3 protein: CASRERGPSYNEQFF

V gene: TRBV28
CDR3 protein: CASSLGRGYGYTF

V gene: TRBV4-1
CDR3 protein: CASSPTDVRNEKLFF

V gene: TRBV6-4
CDR3 protein: CASSDSGTPMGTEAFF

V gene: TRBV16
CDR3 protein: CASSPSSAEAFF

V gene: TRBV6-5
CDR3 protein: CASRFPLTETQYF

V gene: TRBV5-1
CDR3 protein: CASTLSLSGANVLTF

V gene: TRBV7-2
CDR3 protein: CASSLERGSTTEAFF

V gene: TRBV18
CDR3 protein: CASSPPGQGFERGYTF

V gene: TRBV7-2
CDR3 protein: CASSPTGAGIVGADTQYF

V gene: TRBV6-5
CDR3 protein: CASRHYGYTF

V gene: TRBV11-2
CDR3 protein: CASSQDRGRAFF

V gene: TRBV18
CDR3 protein: CASSPSTGDSGNTIYF

V gene: TRBV7-3
CDR3 protein: CASSLTVDQPQHF

V gene: TRBV27
CDR3 protein: CASRSGVWGNQPQHF

V gene: TRBV7-3
CDR3 protein: CASSFEPLAGGPDTQYF

V gene: TRBV5-1
CDR3 protein: CASSPGQGLTKEKLFF

V gene: TRBV6-5
CDR3 protein: CASSSFRGGLNEQFF

V gene: TRBV10-3
CDR3 protein: CAISDPGAPLNTEAFF

V gene: TRBV28
CDR3 protein: CASRTGTGTFGNTIYF

V gene: TRBV28
CDR3 protein: CASSRRETQYF

V gene: TRBV7-8
CDR3 protein: CASIVTGGGSRTQYF

V gene: TRBV7-9
CDR3 protein: CASSLSRILQPAIYGYTF

V gene: TRBV6-1
CDR3 protein: CASSDGRAGPHEQYF

V gene: TRBV27
CDR3 protein: CASSWGEFYEQYF

V gene: TRBV19
CDR3 protein: CASSWDGVLNYGYTF

V gene: TRBV7-9
CDR3 protein: CASSRTGRSTNTEAFF

V gene: TRBV4-2
CDR3 protein: CASHPSGQRGDTQYF

V gene: TRBV28
CDR3 protein: CASSFGSGYQETQYF

V gene: TRBV7-9
CDR3 protein: CASSTDRDNYGYTF

V gene: TRBV2
CDR3 protein: CASRLGTSGTDTQYF

V gene: TRBV30
CDR3 protein: CAGKDPYRASPLHF

V gene: TRBV5-1
CDR3 protein: CASSLRPNPGRRYEQYF

V gene: TRBV5-1
CDR3 protein: CASSWGPTGGYDTEAFF

V gene: TRBV7-2
CDR3 protein: CASQGGYLPGNTIYF

V gene: TRBV6-5
CDR3 protein: CASRQYNEQFF

V gene: TRBV27
CDR3 protein: CASSLSGRGRSTEAFF

V gene: TRBV5-1
CDR3 protein: CASSWTWATGRNTEAFF

V gene: TRBV4-3
CDR3 protein: CASSQESGGGNSPLHF

V gene: TRBV11-3
CDR3 protein: CASSLVDIRGSGNEQFF

V gene: TRBV4-1
CDR3 protein: CASSQLPSGGVWETQYF

V gene: TRBV5-6
CDR3 protein: CASSLVLAGGPSQETQYF

V gene: TRBV27
CDR3 protein: CASSFRGGAEAFF

V gene: TRBV7-6
CDR3 protein: CASSLAGTGDSYEQYF

V gene: TRBV11-2
CDR3 protein: CASSLASGKPRETQYF

V gene: TRBV3-1/TRBV3-2
CDR3 protein: CASSQDWAAGNTIYF

V gene: TRBV28
CDR3 protein: CASSPDPGQGGVANTEAFF

V gene: TRBV28
CDR3 protein: CASSFFPGGTINSYEQYF